Each of the 8 T cell receptor beta chains below was sequenced from the same sample in a study of blood T cell repertoires in COVID-19. The data were produced by immunoSEQ multiplex PCR, yet TCRdb's version contains in-frame clones alone and is incomplete. Seen here are roughly 140,000 clones, roughly four fifths observed once, and the top ten hold roughly 4%. Sequenced: peripheral blood. The receptors here all came from a woman older than 75 with acute or convalescent COVID-19.

The chain employs TRBV6-6 and TRBJ1-5; D perhaps matches TRBD1 (6 bases). Germline V gives CDR1 MNHNY, CDR2 SVGAGI (reference sequence). Trimming pared 2 bases from V and 11 bases from J, leaving 13 bases between. The CDR3 totals 13 residues. The CDR3 nucleotides are TGTGCCAGCAGTTACCAGGGGCTTGAGGCCCAGCATTTT. It yields the protein CASSYQGLEAQHF.

The chain joins TRBV4-1 to TRBJ1-1; D is possibly TRBD1 (5 bases). V was shortened by 3 bases and J by 3 bases, with 14 bases between the two germline ends. This CDR3 spans 15 amino acids. Germline V gene sequence: CDR1 MGHRA, CDR2 YSYEKL. CDR3 DNA: TGCGCCAGCAGCCAGGGGCTAGGGCCCCACACTGAAGCTTTCTTT. This gives the protein CASSQGLGPHTEAFF.

In its sample, this clone was seen once. The gene calls are TRBV7-8 and TRBJ1-5; TRBD1 agrees at 7 bases. The ends lost 6 bases at V and 0 bases at J; junction bases unmatched: 5. The CDR3 has 15 residues. CDR1 and CDR2 from the germline V gene are SGHVS and FQNEAQ. The CDR3 region is CASRTDRVSNQPQHF. DNA of the CDR3: TGTGCCAGCAGAACCGACAGGGTTAGCAATCAGCCCCAGCATTTT.

This chain joins TRBV28 and TRBJ1-4; D is undetermined. Germline values: CDR1 MDHEN, CDR2 SYDVKM. This CDR3 comprises 15 residues. The V and J ends lost 3 bases and 5 bases respectively, with 13 bases between them. CDR3 protein: CASSFLAGGNEKLFF. DNA of the CDR3: TGTGCCAGCAGTTTCTTGGCGGGTGGGAATGAAAAACTGTTTTTT.

The chain has TRBV7-3 and TRBJ2-1; 7 bases align to TRBD1. The CDR3 loop spans 14 amino acids. V was pared by 7 bases and J by 9 bases, with 12 bases of the junction left unmatched. In germline, CDR1 is SGHTA, CDR2 FQGTGA. The DNA of the CDR3 is TGTGCCAGCACCCAAGGGCAGGGGGTGAGTGAGCAGTTCTTC. Amino acid sequence: CASTQGQGVSEQFF.

The CDR3 reads CASSQGGRGEQYF. The DNA for the CDR3 is TGTGCCAGCAGCCAAGGCGGGAGAGGTGAGCAGTACTTC. The chain recombines TRBV3-1 (or the pseudogene TRBV3-2) with TRBJ2-7; 7 nucleotides line up with TRBD2. Germline V lookup: CDR1 LGHDT, CDR2 YNNKEL (reference sequence). The CDR3 has 13 residues. Trimming cost V 1 base and J 7 bases; bases outside gene matches: 4.

This clone appeared a few times. The chain recombines TRBV4-1 with TRBJ2-7; 9 bases are shared with TRBD2. Germline loops: CDR1 MGHRA, CDR2 YSYEKL. Trimming removed 4 bases from V and 3 bases from J; junction bases left unmatched: 10. CDR3 length equals 16 residues. This chain's CDR3 is CASSPRPSSGIYEQYF. Written as DNA, the CDR3 is TGCGCCAGCAGCCCCCGGCCGTCTAGCGGGATCTACGAGCAGTACTTC.

V and J are TRBV5-4 and TRBJ2-3, with 10 bases identical to TRBD2. V trimming: 6 bases; J trimming: 2 bases; junction bases outside the gene matches: 18. The CDR3 contains 19 residues. Germline V gene sequence: CDR1 SGHNT, CDR2 YYREEE (reference sequence). DNA for the CDR3: TGTGCCAGCACCCCTGGGGTTTGGCTAGCGGGGGCCACCACAGATACGCAGTATTTT. Its protein is CASTPGVWLAGATTDTQYF.